These T cell receptor beta chains were read from a single sample in a study of blood T cell repertoires in COVID-19. The repertoire was sequenced with immunoSEQ multiplex PCR; TCRdb's copy has only in-frame clones and lacks some. The sample records around 95,000 clones, roughly 79% being singletons. Sequenced sample: peripheral blood. The receptors derive from a man in his 70s with active or convalescent COVID-19. Both conserved end residues are part of each CDR3. A D gene is named only where the DNA matches it firmly. Size is stated for part of the rows, as once, few or many counts, or as a class when the clone is expanded.

D | J | size | V | CDR3 | DNA
TRBD2 | TRBJ2-1 | - | TRBV11-2 | CASSPPTSGLHNEQFF | TGTGCCAGCAGCCCTCCCACTAGCGGGCTTCACAATGAGCAGTTCTTC
- | TRBJ1-1 | - | TRBV7-9 | CASSLARTDTEAFF | TGTGCCAGCAGCTTAGCGCGGACAGACACTGAAGCTTTCTTT
TRBD1 | TRBJ1-5 | few | TRBV19 | CASSTPDRGNNQPQHF | TGTGCCAGTAGTACACCGGACAGGGGGAACAATCAGCCCCAGCATTTT
TRBD1 | TRBJ2-7 | - | TRBV11-2 | CASSLEGQAYEQYF | TGTGCCAGCAGCTTAGAGGGACAGGCCTACGAGCAGTACTTC
TRBD1 | TRBJ1-5 | - | TRBV7-2 | CASSHRDRGQPQHF | TGTGCCAGCAGCCACCGGGACAGGGGACAGCCCCAGCATTTT
- | TRBJ1-1 | once | TRBV5-1 | CASSFDRYYTEAFF | TGCGCCAGCAGCTTCGACAGGTACTACACTGAAGCTTTCTTT
TRBD1 | TRBJ2-7 | - | TRBV4-3 | CASSQEDRGRNEQYF | TGCGCCAGCAGCCAAGAAGACAGGGGGCGAAACGAGCAGTACTTC
- | TRBJ1-4 | - | TRBV7-2 | CASSLSGRDNEKLFF | TGTGCCAGCAGCTTATCGGGCAGGGATAATGAAAAACTGTTTTTT
TRBD1 | TRBJ1-3 | - | TRBV29-1 | CSVILTGGSGNTIYF | TGCAGCGTTATCCTAACAGGGGGCTCTGGAAACACCATATATTTT
- | TRBJ1-2 | - | TRBV7-9 | CASSRQDFYGYTF | TGTGCCAGCAGCAGACAGGATTTCTATGGCTACACCTTC
TRBD1 | TRBJ1-2 | - | TRBV4-1 | CASSQGQGYGYTF | TGCGCCAGCAGCCAGGGACAGGGCTATGGCTACACCTTC
- | TRBJ2-7 | - | TRBV24-1 | CATSDTGTENYEQYF | TGTGCCACCAGTGATACCGGGACTGAAAACTACGAGCAGTACTTC
TRBD2 | TRBJ2-5 | - | TRBV9 | CASSVASGGLQETQYF | TGTGCCAGCAGCGTAGCAAGCGGGGGCCTCCAAGAGACCCAGTACTTC
TRBD1 | TRBJ1-1 | - | TRBV7-3 | CASSRDRVTEAFF | TGTGCCAGCAGCCGGGACAGGGTCACTGAAGCTTTCTTT
- | TRBJ2-5 | once | TRBV7-2 | CASSFELQETQYF | TGTGCCAGCAGCTTTGAACTACAAGAGACCCAGTACTTC
- | TRBJ1-1 | - | TRBV11-2 | CASSFTGNTEAFF | TGTGCCAGCAGCTTTACGGGGAACACTGAAGCTTTCTTT
TRBD1 | TRBJ1-6 | - | TRBV5-6 | CASSWTRTGDNSPLHF | TGTGCCAGCAGCTGGACCCGAACAGGGGATAATTCACCCCTCCACTTT
- | TRBJ2-1 | - | TRBV11-2 | CASSWAQGPYNEQFF | TGTGCCAGCAGCTGGGCACAGGGTCCCTACAATGAGCAGTTCTTC
- | TRBJ2-2 | - | TRBV6-5 | CASSPRRGNTGELFF | TGTGCCAGCAGTCCCCGAAGGGGAAACACCGGGGAGCTGTTTTTT
- | TRBJ1-5 | - | TRBV6-6 | CASSRDTEPQHF | TGTGCCAGCAGTCGAGACACGGAGCCCCAGCATTTT
- | TRBJ2-2 | once | TRBV7-3 | CASSFHSPGELFF | TGTGCCAGCAGCTTTCACTCCCCTGGGGAGCTGTTTTTT
- | TRBJ2-7 | - | TRBV5-6 | CASSLPEAEQYF | TGTGCCAGCAGCTTGCCTGAGGCAGAGCAGTACTTC
TRBD1 | TRBJ1-1 | few | TRBV25-1 | CASSAADRGTAFF | TGTGCCAGCAGCGCGGCCGACAGGGGAACTGCTTTCTTT
- | TRBJ2-3 | - | TRBV9 | CASSAGVRADTQYF | TGTGCCAGCAGCGCAGGGGTACGCGCAGATACGCAGTATTTT
TRBD2 | TRBJ2-5 | - | TRBV9 | CASSVEIAGNQETQYF | TGTGCCAGCAGCGTAGAAATAGCGGGGAATCAAGAGACCCAGTACTTC
- | TRBJ1-2 | few | TRBV25-1 | CASSEYRTADGYTF | TGTGCCAGCAGTGAATATAGGACAGCGGATGGCTACACCTTC
TRBD1 | TRBJ2-1 | - | TRBV5-4 | CASSSDRANEQFF | TGTGCCAGCAGCTCGGACAGGGCGAATGAGCAGTTCTTC